This TCR beta chain was observed in a study of T cells in Graves' hyperthyroidism and ophthalmopathy. Overall study results and limits: Most expanded thyroid clonotypes above 0.001 recurred in blood.

RNA transcripts served as the template for amplifying TCR beta CDR3 regions. The HTBI primer set served for first-round RT-PCR of the TCR CDR3. MiXCR, run by TCRdb on the multiplex PCR reads, gives a single entry per CDR3 protein. The sample lists 600,000 to 850,000 distinct CDR3 sequences; roughly a sixth were seen once. Patients aged 18 to 65 had newly diagnosed hyperthyroidism that had lasted under 2 months. PBMCs were sourced from around 10 ml fresh peripheral blood. J gave up 7 bases and V 4 bases, and 11 bases lay outside the gene matches. Looked up from germline, CDR1 is MNHNS and CDR2 is SASEGT. The CDR3 runs 16 residues. This clonotype was detected many times. What it binds is unknown.

The sequence derives from a woman aged 50 to 65 with Graves' hyperthyroidism that later progressed to Graves' ophthalmopathy. The sequencing input was blood. The chain recombines TRBV6-1 with TRBJ2-1; 9 nucleotides agree with TRBD1. The CDR3 sequence is CASSATGTGYWNEQFF. The CDR3 coding sequence is TGTGCCAGCAGTGCCACCGGGACAGGGTACTGGAATGAGCAGTTCTTC.